One T cell receptor beta chain is described in this entry. This entry belongs to a study of blood T cell repertoires in COVID-19. Study-level background: There were acute and convalescent COVID-19 samples, and they came from the United States, Italy and Spain. Sample material is recorded as cDNA or gDNA derived from T cells, B-cell-depleted T cells, or PBMCs.

Per the germline V gene, CDR1 is LNHNV and CDR2 is YYDKDF (reference sequence). The CDR3 runs to 15 residues. Trimming took 10 bases from V and 5 from J, leaving 23 bases between them. Authors' data handling: Estimated nucleated cell counts came from reference gene primer amplification. Here immunoSEQ multiplex PCR was the method, and the copy in TCRdb shows in-frame clones only, minus some. Clone size and V and J calls were adopted from that table, with D and trimming inferred from the DNA. The sample gives 130,000 or so clones, more than 75% of which show up once; 3% to 5% is in the top ten. The V and J genes are TRBV15 and TRBJ1-1; D call uncertain. The origin of this receptor is a man aged 60 to 75 with acute or convalescent COVID-19. Material for sequencing was peripheral blood. The DNA of the CDR3 is TGTGCCAGCCGAGACAAAGACGGCCGAGCTACTGAAGCTTTCTTT. Residues: CASRDKDGRATEAFF.